This T cell receptor (beta chain) was identified in a study of blood T cell repertoires in COVID-19. Study in general: Italy, Spain and the United States were the sources of the convalescent and acute COVID-19 samples.

In the authors' methods: Reference gene primer amplification in the assay estimated nucleated cell counts. TCRdb's copy holds only in-frame clones and misses some; the assay was immunoSEQ multiplex PCR. V and J calls and clone size follow that table, whereas D and trimming were derived from the DNA. The repertoire holds roughly 570,000 clones, roughly 91% seen once, with less than 9.5% in the top ten. Looked up from germline, CDR1 is LNHDA and CDR2 is SQIVND (reference sequence). CDR3 length: 16 amino acids. V was shortened by 8 bases and J by 5 bases, with 23 bases between the two germline ends. The clonotype originates from a woman aged 50 to 60 with COVID-19, enrolled during active disease. The sample taken for sequencing was peripheral blood. V usage is TRBV19 and J usage is TRBJ2-3; D possibly corresponds to TRBD2 (6 bases). This CDR3 is CASSDPWRGGVDTQYF. In DNA, the CDR3 is TGTGCCAGTTCCGACCCCTGGCGGGGAGGAGTAGATACGCAGTATTTT.